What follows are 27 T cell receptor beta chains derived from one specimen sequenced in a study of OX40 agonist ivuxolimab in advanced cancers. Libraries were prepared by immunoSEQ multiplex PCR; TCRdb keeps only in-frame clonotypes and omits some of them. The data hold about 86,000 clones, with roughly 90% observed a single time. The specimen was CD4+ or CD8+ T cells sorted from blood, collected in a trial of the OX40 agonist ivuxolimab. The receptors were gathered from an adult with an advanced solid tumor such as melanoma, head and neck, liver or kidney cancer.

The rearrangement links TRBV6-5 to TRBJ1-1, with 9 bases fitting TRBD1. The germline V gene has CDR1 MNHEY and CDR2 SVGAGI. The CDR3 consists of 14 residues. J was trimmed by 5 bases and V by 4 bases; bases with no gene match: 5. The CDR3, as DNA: TGTGCCAGCAGTTGGGGACAGGGTGGGACTGAAGCTTTCTTT. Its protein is CASSWGQGGTEAFF.

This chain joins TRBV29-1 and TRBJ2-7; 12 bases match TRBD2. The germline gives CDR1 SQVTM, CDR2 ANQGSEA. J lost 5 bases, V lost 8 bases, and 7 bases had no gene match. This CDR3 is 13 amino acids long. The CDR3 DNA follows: TGCAGCCTGACTAGCGGGAGTGTAAACGAGCAGTACTTC. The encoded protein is CSLTSGSVNEQYF.

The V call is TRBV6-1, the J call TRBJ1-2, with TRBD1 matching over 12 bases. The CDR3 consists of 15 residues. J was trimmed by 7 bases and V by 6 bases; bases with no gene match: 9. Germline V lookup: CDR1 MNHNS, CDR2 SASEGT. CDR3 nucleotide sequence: TGTGCCAGCAGGGCTCCGGGACAGGGGGCTTCTGGCTACACCTTC. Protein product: CASRAPGQGASGYTF.

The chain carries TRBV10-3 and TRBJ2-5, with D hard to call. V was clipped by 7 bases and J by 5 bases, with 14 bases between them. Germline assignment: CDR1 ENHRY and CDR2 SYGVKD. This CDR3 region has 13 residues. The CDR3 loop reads CAITISPEETQYF. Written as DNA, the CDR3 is TGTGCCATCACGATTTCTCCGGAGGAGACCCAGTACTTC.

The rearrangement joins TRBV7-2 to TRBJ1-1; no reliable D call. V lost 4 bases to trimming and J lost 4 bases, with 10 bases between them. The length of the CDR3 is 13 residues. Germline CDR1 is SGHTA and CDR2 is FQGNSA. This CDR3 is CASSSSLITEAFF. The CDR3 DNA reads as TGTGCCAGCAGCTCCTCATTAATCACTGAAGCTTTCTTT. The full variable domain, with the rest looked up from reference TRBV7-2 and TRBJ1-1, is GAGVSQSPSNKVTEKGKDVELRCDPISGHTALYWYRQSLGQGLEFLIYFQGNSAPDKSGLPSDRFSAERTGGSVSTLTIQRTQQEDSAVYLCASSSSLITEAFFGQGTRLTVV.

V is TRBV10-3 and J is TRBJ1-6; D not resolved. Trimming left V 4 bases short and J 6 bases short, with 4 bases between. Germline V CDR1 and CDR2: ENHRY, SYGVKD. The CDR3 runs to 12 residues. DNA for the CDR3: TGTGCCATCAGTGGTCTTAATTCACCCCTCCACTTT. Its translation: CAISGLNSPLHF.

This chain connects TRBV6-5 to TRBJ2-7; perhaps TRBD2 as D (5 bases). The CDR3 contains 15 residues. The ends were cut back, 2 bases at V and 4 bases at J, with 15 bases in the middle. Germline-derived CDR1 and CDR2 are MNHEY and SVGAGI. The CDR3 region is CASSYPGEGRYEQYF. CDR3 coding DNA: TGTGCCAGCAGTTACCCCGGTGAGGGAAGGTACGAGCAGTACTTC.

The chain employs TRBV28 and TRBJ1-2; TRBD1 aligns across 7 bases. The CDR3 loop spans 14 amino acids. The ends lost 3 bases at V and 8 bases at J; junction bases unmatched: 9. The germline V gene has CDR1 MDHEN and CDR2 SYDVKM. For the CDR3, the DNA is TGTGCCAGCAGTTTTCCAGCCAGGGGGGAGGGCTACACCTTC. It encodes CASSFPARGEGYTF.

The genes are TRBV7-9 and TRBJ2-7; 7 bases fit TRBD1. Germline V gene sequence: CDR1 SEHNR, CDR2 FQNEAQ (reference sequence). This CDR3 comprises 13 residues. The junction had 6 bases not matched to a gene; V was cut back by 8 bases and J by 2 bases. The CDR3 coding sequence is TGTGCCAGCGGAGAGACAGGGACCTACGAGCAGTACTTC. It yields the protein CASGETGTYEQYF.

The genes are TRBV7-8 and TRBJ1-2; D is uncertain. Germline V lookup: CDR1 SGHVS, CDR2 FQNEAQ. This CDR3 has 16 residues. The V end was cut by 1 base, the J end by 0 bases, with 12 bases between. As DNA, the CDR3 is TGTGCCAGCAGCTTAGTTGAGTACTCAGCTAACTATGGCTACACCTTC. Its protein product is CASSLVEYSANYGYTF.

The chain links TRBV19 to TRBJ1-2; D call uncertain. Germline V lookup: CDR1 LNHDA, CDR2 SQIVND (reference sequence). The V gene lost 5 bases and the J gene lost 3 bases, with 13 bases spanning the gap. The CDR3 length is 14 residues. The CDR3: CASSLQKGDYGYTF. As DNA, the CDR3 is TGTGCCAGTAGTCTTCAAAAAGGAGACTATGGCTACACCTTC.

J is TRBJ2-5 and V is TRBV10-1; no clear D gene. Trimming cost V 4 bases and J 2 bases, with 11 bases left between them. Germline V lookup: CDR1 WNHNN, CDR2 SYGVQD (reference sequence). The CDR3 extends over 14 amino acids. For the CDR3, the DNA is TGCGCCAGCAGTGCGGCTGGGATGCAAGAGACCCAGTACTTC. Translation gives CASSAAGMQETQYF.

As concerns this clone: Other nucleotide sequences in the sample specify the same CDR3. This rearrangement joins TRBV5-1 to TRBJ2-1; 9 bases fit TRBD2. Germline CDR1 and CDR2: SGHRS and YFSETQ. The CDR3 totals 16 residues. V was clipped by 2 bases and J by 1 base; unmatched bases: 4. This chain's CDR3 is CASSFLAGSSYNEQFF. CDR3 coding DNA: TGCGCCAGCAGCTTTCTAGCGGGGTCGTCCTACAATGAGCAGTTCTTC.

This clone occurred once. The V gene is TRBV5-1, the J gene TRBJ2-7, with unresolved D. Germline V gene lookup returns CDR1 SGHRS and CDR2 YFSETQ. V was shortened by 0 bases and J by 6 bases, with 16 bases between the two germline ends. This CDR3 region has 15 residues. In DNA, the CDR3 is TGCGCCAGCAGCTTGGGTGGTCCCCCAGCGCCCGAGCAGTACTTC. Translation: CASSLGGPPAPEQYF. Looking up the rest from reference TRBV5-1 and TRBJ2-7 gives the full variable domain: KAGVTQTPRYLIKTRGQQVTLSCSPISGHRSVSWYQQTPGQGLQFLFEYFSETQRNKGNFPGRFSGRQFSNSRSEMNVSTLELGDSALYLCASSLGGPPAPEQYFGPGTRLTVT.

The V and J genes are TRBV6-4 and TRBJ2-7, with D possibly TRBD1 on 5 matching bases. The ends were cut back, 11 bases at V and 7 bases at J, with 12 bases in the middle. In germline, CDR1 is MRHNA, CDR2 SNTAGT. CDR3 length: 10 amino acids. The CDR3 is CALNRGEQYF. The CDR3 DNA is TGTGCCCTCAATAGGGGAGAGCAGTACTTC.

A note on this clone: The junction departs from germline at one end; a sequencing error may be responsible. This CDR3 reads CASNIAASSYNEQFF. In DNA, the CDR3 is TGTGCCAGTAATATAGCGGCTAGCTCCTACAATGAGCAGTTCTTC. The genes are TRBV19 and TRBJ2-1, with a possible D match to TRBD2 (6 bases). CDR1 is LNHDA, CDR2 SQIVND, per germline (reference sequence). This CDR3 has 15 residues.

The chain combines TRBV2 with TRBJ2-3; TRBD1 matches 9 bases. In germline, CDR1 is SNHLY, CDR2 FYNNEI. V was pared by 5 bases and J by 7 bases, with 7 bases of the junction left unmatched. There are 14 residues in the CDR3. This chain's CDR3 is CASSPGQGVNTQYF. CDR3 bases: TGTGCCAGCAGTCCGGGACAGGGAGTTAATACGCAGTATTTT.

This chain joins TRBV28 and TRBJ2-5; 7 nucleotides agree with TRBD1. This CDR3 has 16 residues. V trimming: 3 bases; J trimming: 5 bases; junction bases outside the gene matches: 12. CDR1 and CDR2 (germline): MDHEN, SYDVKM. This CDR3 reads CASSFADRDRRETQYF. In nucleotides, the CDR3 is TGTGCCAGCAGTTTCGCCGACAGGGACCGGAGGGAGACCCAGTACTTC.

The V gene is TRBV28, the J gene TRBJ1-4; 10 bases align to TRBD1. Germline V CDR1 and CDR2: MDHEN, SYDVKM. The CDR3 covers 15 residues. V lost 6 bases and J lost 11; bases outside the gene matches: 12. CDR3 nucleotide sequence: TGTGCCAGCAGATCCGGGACAGGGGACTTTGGGAAACTGTTTTTT. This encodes CASRSGTGDFGKLFF.

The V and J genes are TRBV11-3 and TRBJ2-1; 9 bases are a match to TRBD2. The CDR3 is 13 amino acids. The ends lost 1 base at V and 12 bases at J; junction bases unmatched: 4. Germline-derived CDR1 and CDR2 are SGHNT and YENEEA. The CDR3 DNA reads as TGTGCCAGCAGCTTAGGAGCGGGAGGAGGGCAGTTCTTC. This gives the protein CASSLGAGGGQFF.

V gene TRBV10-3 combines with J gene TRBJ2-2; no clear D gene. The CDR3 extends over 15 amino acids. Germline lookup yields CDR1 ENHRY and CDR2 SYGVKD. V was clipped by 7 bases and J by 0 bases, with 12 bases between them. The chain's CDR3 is CAIKEGNTNTGELFF. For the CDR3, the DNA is TGTGCCATCAAGGAAGGAAATACGAACACCGGGGAGCTGTTTTTT.

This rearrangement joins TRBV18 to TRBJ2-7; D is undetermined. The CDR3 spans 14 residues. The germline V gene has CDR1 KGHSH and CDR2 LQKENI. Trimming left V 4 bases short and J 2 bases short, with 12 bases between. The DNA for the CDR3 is TGTGCCAGCTCACGGCCCCGGCACCCCTACGAGCAGTACTTC. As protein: CASSRPRHPYEQYF.

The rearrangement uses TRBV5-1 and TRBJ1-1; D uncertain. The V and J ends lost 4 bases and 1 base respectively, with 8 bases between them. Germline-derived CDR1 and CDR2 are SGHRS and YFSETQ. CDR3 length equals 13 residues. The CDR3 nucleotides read TGCGCCAGCAGCACAGCAGGGAACACTGAAGCTTTCTTT. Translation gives CASSTAGNTEAFF.

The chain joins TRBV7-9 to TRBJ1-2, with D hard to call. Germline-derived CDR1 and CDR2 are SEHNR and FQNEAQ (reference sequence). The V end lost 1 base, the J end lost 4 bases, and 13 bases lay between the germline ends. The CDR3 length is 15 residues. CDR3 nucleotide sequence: TGTGCCAGCAGCTTAGAAGTGGGAGGGCTCTATGGCTACACCTTC. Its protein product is CASSLEVGGLYGYTF.

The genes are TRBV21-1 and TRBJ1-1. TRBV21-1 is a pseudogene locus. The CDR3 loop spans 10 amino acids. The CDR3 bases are TGTGCCAGCAGAAGAGGGGAAGCTTTCTTT. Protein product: CASRRGEAFF.

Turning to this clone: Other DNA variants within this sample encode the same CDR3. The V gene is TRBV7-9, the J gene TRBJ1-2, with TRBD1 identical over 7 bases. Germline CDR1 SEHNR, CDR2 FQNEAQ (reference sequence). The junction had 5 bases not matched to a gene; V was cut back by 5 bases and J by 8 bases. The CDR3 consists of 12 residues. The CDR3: CASSPQGTGYTF. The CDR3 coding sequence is TGTGCCAGCAGCCCACAGGGGACCGGCTACACCTTC.

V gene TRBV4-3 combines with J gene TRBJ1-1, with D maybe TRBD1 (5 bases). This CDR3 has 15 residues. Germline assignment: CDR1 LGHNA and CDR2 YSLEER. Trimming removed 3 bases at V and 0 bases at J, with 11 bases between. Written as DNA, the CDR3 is TGCGCCAGCAGCCAGGGGGGACGGATGAACACTGAAGCTTTCTTT. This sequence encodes CASSQGGRMNTEAFF.